The T cell receptor (delta chain) under discussion was sequenced for a study of γδ T cells in repeated Plasmodium falciparum infection. Ten or more counts support this clone. Its antigen is currently unknown. With only one base between it and a far larger clone, this is likely a read error. This specimen includes other DNA sequences encoding the same CDR3. TCRdb fed the multiplex PCR reads to CATT. The table lists 40,000 to 55,000 delta-chain clones, about 2% of them singletons, with around 24% in the top ten. Bulk repertoires came from Vgamma9/Vdelta2+ or Vdelta2-negative gammadelta T cells flow-sorted from PBMC. The length of the CDR3 is 15 residues. Per the germline V gene, CDR1 is VTNFRS and CDR2 is LTSSGIE (reference sequence). The study, taken as a whole, reports: Vgamma9/Vdelta2+ repertoires stayed stably polyclonal over time and infection. Vdelta2-negative gammadelta repertoires appeared less diverse and less shared in Malian than Australian children.

The chain combines TRAV36/DV7 with TRDJ1; maybe TRDD2 (6 bases). Sequenced: gamma-delta T cells from blood. The sequence was collected from a pool of human donors (malaria-infected and uninfected, not separated). The CDR3 reads CAGAPPSQYTDKLIF. The DNA of the CDR3 is TGTGCTGGAGCTCCCCCTTCCCAGTACACCGATAAGCTCATCTTT.